This TCR beta chain was captured in a study of blood T cells in healthy people across ages. Whole-study results and caveats: Older individuals had lower TCR beta diversity per million T cells (the decline was roughly linear). Donor CMV infection status was unknown, possibly confounding age-related changes in expanded clonotypes.

The use of a sample-barcoded 5' primer and a J-beta primer mix characterized a second PCR of roughly 6 to 11 cycles. MiXCR was run by TCRdb on the 5' RACE reads, yielding one entry per CDR3 protein. The sample has around 690,000 distinct CDR3 sequences, about 54% seen once. As to this clonotype: The antigen remains unidentified.

V was clipped by 0 bases and J by 3 bases, with 9 bases between them. CDR3 length equals 16 residues. Germline assignment: CDR1 MNHEY and CDR2 SVGAGI. This sequence joins TRBV6-5 and TRBJ2-6; D gene ambiguous. Material: blood. This TCR was recovered from a man aged 55 to 70 in good health. The CDR3 loop reads CASSYSEAGGANVLTF. CDR3 DNA: TGTGCCAGCAGTTACTCCGAGGCCGGTGGGGCCAACGTCCTGACTTTC.